This T cell receptor (beta chain) was profiled in a study of identical twins. Study results and limitations: Twin pairs' shared out-of-frame alpha sequences were enriched in low generation probability. The conclusions drew on cross-sectional statistical analysis instead of tracking the same donors. Monozygotic twins shared more out-of-frame TCR alpha than recombination models predicted.

This CDR3 contains 15 residues. Germline lookup yields CDR1 MNHEY and CDR2 SMNVEV (reference sequence). V gave up 4 bases and J gave up 2 bases, with 13 bases separating them. Only healthy Caucasians were enrolled as donors. This clonotype was picked up a small number of times. Its target is unknown. From the 5' RACE reads, TCRdb called clonotypes with MiXCR, one entry per CDR3 protein. The sample has approximately 530,000 distinct CDR3 sequences, around 24% seen once; the top ten hold around 0.5%. Another study also made use of these data, one on yellow fever vaccine responses in identical twins.

The sequenced material came from CD4+ T cells sorted from blood. The sequence was collected from a woman aged 18 to 35 in good health. This chain joins TRBV27 and TRBJ2-3; D remains unclear. This CDR3 is CASSSSYSFTDTQYF. In DNA form, the CDR3 reads TGTGCCAGCAGTTCATCATACTCCTTCACAGATACGCAGTATTTT.